Listed below are T cell receptor beta chains from one sample, sequenced in a study of beta chain features in type 1 diabetes. Generated by immunoSEQ multiplex PCR, the TCRdb table keeps only in-frame clones and is missing some. This sample has around 40,000 clones, with approximately 60% found just once. Sequenced input: Tregs from blood. The source is a man younger than 45 with type 1 diabetes. Some clones in this sample may be carry-over from other donors' samples. The CDR3 runs from the conserved cysteine through the conserved F or W. Each record gives: CDR3 length, D gene, clone size, V gene, J gene, CDR3 DNA, CDR3 protein. The D gene is left open where the match is weak. Only part of the rows carry a size: once, few, many, or a class if the clone is expanded.

>13|TRBD1|.|TRBV29-1|TRBJ2-7
TGCAGCGTTGAACGACAGGGGGCTGGCGAGCAGTACTTC
CSVERQGAGEQYF
>17|TRBD1|once|TRBV7-6|TRBJ2-3
TGTGCCAGCAGCCCCTGGACAGGGGTCAGACTAGCAGATACGCAGTATTTT
CASSPWTGVRLADTQYF
>14|.|.|TRBV29-1|TRBJ2-7
TGCAGCGTAGGGGACTGGGCAAGGTCCTACGAGCAGTACTTC
CSVGDWARSYEQYF
>14|.|.|TRBV5-4|TRBJ1-6
TGTGCCAGCAGTTTGGGACAAACAAATTCACCCCTCCACTTT
CASSLGQTNSPLHF
>12|.|few|TRBV5-4|TRBJ2-3
TGTGCCAGCAGCGTCCTCACAGATACGCAGTATTTT
CASSVLTDTQYF
>15|TRBD1|.|TRBV7-3|TRBJ2-1
TGTGCCAGCAGCTCAGGACAGGGGGTTTGGAATGAGCAGTTCTTC
CASSSGQGVWNEQFF
>15|.|.|TRBV19|TRBJ1-6
TGTGCCAGTCGTTCGGTATTGAGGGAGGACTCACCCCTCCACTTT
CASRSVLREDSPLHF
>17|.|.|TRBV2|TRBJ1-1
TGTGCCAGCGTGACCGGCCAGGGGATGAGATGGAACACTGAAGCTTTCTTT
CASVTGQGMRWNTEAFF
>14|.|once|TRBV7-9|TRBJ2-7
TGTGCCAGCAGCCTCGTTAGCTCCGGCGACGAGCAGTACTTC
CASSLVSSGDEQYF
>16|.|few|TRBV27|TRBJ1-5
TGTGCCAGCAGTTTGAAAACAGGGAGTTGGAATCAGCCCCAGCATTTT
CASSLKTGSWNQPQHF
>15|.|.|TRBV15|TRBJ1-1
TGTGCCACCAGCAGAGGCGGGCCCGGGAACACTGAAGCTTTCTTT
CATSRGGPGNTEAFF
>13|.|.|TRBV5-1|TRBJ1-2
TGCGCCAGCAGTATGGGACTAAACTATGGCTACACCTTC
CASSMGLNYGYTF
>15|.|.|TRBV7-9|TRBJ1-2
TGTGCCAGCAGGCCGGTCGGGGATCCGATCTATGGCTACACCTTC
CASRPVGDPIYGYTF
>16|.|.|TRBV9|TRBJ1-4
TGTGCCAGCAGCCCCCTCGGCGGGCCGACTAATGAAAAACTGTTTTTT
CASSPLGGPTNEKLFF
>12|.|.|TRBV7-9|TRBJ2-3
TGTGCCAGCACAAGGGAGTCAGATACGCAGTATTTT
CASTRESDTQYF
>18|.|.|TRBV5-6|TRBJ2-6
.
CASSLLSSGLLRANVLTF
>13|.|few|TRBV7-3|TRBJ2-1
TGTGCCAGCAGCTTTCGGCAGGGAGGTGAGCAGTTCTTC
CASSFRQGGEQFF
>16|.|.|TRBV5-1|TRBJ2-3
TGCGCCAGCAGCCGAGGGGGGGGCGCGCGGACAGATACGCAGTATTTT
CASSRGGGARTDTQYF
>16|.|.|TRBV7-8|TRBJ2-2
TGTGCCAGCAGCCCGAGGCAAGTCCTGAACACCGGGGAGCTGTTTTTT
CASSPRQVLNTGELFF
>16|TRBD1|.|TRBV6-5|TRBJ2-4
TGTGCCAGCAGTTTAACAGGGGGCGAGACACAAAACATTCAGTACTTC
CASSLTGGETQNIQYF
>14|.|few|TRBV7-3|TRBJ1-1
TGTGCCAGCAGCTCAGGGGCAGATAACACTGAAGCTTTCTTT
CASSSGADNTEAFF
>15|TRBD2|.|TRBV14|TRBJ2-5
TGTGCCAGCAGCCGGACTAGCGGGGTGTGGGAGACCCAGTACTTC
CASSRTSGVWETQYF
>12|.|.|TRBV2|TRBJ2-5
TGTGCCAGCAGGCCTGACTCGGAGACCCAGTACTTC
CASRPDSETQYF
>16|.|.|TRBV7-3|TRBJ2-1
TGTGCCAGCAGCTTAGGGCCCCAACAGCCCTACAATGAGCAGTTCTTC
CASSLGPQQPYNEQFF
>15|TRBD2|.|TRBV5-1|TRBJ2-1
TGCGCCAGCAGCAAAACTAGCGGGGGGAGATATGAGCAGTTCTTC
CASSKTSGGRYEQFF
>14|.|.|TRBV7-9|TRBJ2-1
TGTGCCAGCAGCTTTGGAGGCGTGGGCAATGAGCAGTTCTTC
CASSFGGVGNEQFF
>13|.|.|TRBV7-9|TRBJ1-1
TGTGCCAGCAGCTTTCAGGGGTGGACTGAAGCTTTCTTT
CASSFQGWTEAFF
>16|.|.|TRBV9|TRBJ2-3
TGTGCCAGCAGCGTAACTACTACTATGACCACAGATACGCAGTATTTT
CASSVTTTMTTDTQYF
>17|TRBD2|.|TRBV4-3|TRBJ2-1
TGCGCCAGCAGCCAAGTGGTAAGGCGGGGGGTCTACAATGAGCAGTTCTTC
CASSQVVRRGVYNEQFF
>15|.|.|TRBV5-5|TRBJ2-2
TGTGCCAGCAGCTTGGGAGGGGGTATCCCCGGGGAGCTGTTTTTT
CASSLGGGIPGELFF
>13|.|.|TRBV19|TRBJ1-1
TGTGCCAGTACCGGTGCTTCTTCCACTGAAGCTTTCTTT
CASTGASSTEAFF
>15|TRBD2|.|TRBV7-2|TRBJ2-1
TGTGCCAGCAGCTCGGTAGGGCTAGCGGGGGCGGCGCGCTTCTTC
CASSSVGLAGAARFF
>17|.|few|TRBV5-1|TRBJ2-1
TGCGCCAGCAGCTTGGGAGTAGGGGGGGCCCCTGACAATGAGCAGTTCTTC
CASSLGVGGAPDNEQFF
>14|.|.|TRBV11-1|TRBJ2-1
TGTGCCAGCAGCTCGGGACTTTCACGGAATGAGCAGTTCTTC
CASSSGLSRNEQFF
>14|.|.|TRBV7-9|TRBJ2-3
TGTGCCAGCAGCCCGGGACTGAGCACAGATACGCAGTATTTT
CASSPGLSTDTQYF
>16|TRBD2|few|TRBV6-1|TRBJ2-1
TGTGCCAGCAGTGGTTCCGGGACTAGTCAGTACAATGAGCAGTTCTTC
CASSGSGTSQYNEQFF
>16|.|few|TRBV28|TRBJ1-2
TGTGCCAGCAAGAGCACGGGGGGCCGGGGCCCGTATGGCTACACCTTC
CASKSTGGRGPYGYTF
>14|.|.|TRBV27|TRBJ1-5
TGTGCCAGCAGTGACTACCCTCGTGGCCAGCCCCAGCATTTT
CASSDYPRGQPQHF
>15|.|.|TRBV5-4|TRBJ1-1
TGTGCCAGCAGCCCCAGCCCGGGCGGGAGTACTGAAGCTTTCTTT
CASSPSPGGSTEAFF
>13|.|.|TRBV7-8|TRBJ1-2
TGTGCCAGCACCTCCGGGAGGGGGTACGGCTACACCTTC
CASTSGRGYGYTF
>14|.|.|TRBV6-1|TRBJ2-7
TGTGCCAGCACCTTGGGCCTACCGGCCTACGAGCAGTACTTC
CASTLGLPAYEQYF
>14|.|.|TRBV27|TRBJ2-7
TGTGCCAGCAGTTCCATACTGGGGGGAGACGAGCAGTACTTC
CASSSILGGDEQYF
>17|TRBD2|.|TRBV7-2|TRBJ2-3
TGTGCCAGCAGCGCCGTGGCTAGCGGGGGGTTTATAGATACGCAGTATTTT
CASSAVASGGFIDTQYF
>16|TRBD2|.|TRBV7-2|TRBJ2-5
TGTGCCAGCAGCCTACCTAGCGGGGGTAACCAAGAGACCCAGTACTTC
CASSLPSGGNQETQYF
>14|TRBD1|.|TRBV7-8|TRBJ2-5
TGTGCCAGCAGCTCGGGACAGGGGAAAGAGACCCAGTACTTC
CASSSGQGKETQYF
>13|.|.|TRBV6-1|TRBJ1-2
TGTGCCAGCAGGCAGGGTTTACTCTATGGCTACACCTTC
CASRQGLLYGYTF
>16|.|.|TRBV5-1|TRBJ1-4
TGCGCCAGCAGCTTTATGTGGGCTGGGACTAATGAAAAACTGTTTTTT
CASSFMWAGTNEKLFF
>13|.|.|TRBV14|TRBJ1-2
TGTGCCAGCAGCAGGGCGGGAGAGAGGAGCTACACCTTC
CASSRAGERSYTF
>18|TRBD2|.|TRBV7-9|TRBJ2-5
TGTGCCAGCAGCCCCGGGACTAGTTGGGTCGGGTGGTCAGAGACCCAGTACTTC
CASSPGTSWVGWSETQYF
>11|.|once|TRBV20-1|TRBJ2-4
TGCAGTGCCAGGGTCGGGAACATTCAGTACTTC
CSARVGNIQYF
>12|.|.|TRBV18|TRBJ2-5
TGTGCCAGCTCACCCAACGGGGAGACCCAGTACTTC
CASSPNGETQYF
>13|.|.|TRBV5-1|TRBJ2-4
TGCGCCAGCAGCTTGGCCGGGGAAAACATTCAGTACTTC
CASSLAGENIQYF
>12|.|.|TRBV6-1|TRBJ1-2
TGTGCCAGCAGTGAAAGCTCCTATGGCTACACCTTC
CASSESSYGYTF
>14|TRBD2|few|TRBV10-2|TRBJ2-5
TGCGCCAGCAGAGCCGCGGGGGGGGGCGAGACCCAGTACTTC
CASRAAGGGETQYF
>13|.|.|TRBV7-9|TRBJ2-1
TGTGCCAGCAGCTTAGCGCTAGCCCATGAGCAGTTCTTC
CASSLALAHEQFF
>12|.|.|TRBV5-1|TRBJ2-3
TGCGCCAGCAGCTTGGCCCTAGATACGCAGTATTTT
CASSLALDTQYF
>18|.|.|TRBV7-2|TRBJ1-6
TGTGCCAGCAGCTTAGTCTTGCCAGGGTATAACTATAATTCACCCCTCCACTTT
CASSLVLPGYNYNSPLHF
>14|.|.|TRBV7-2|TRBJ2-7
TGTGCCAGCAGCTTACAAGGGAGCTCCTACGAGCAGTACTTC
CASSLQGSSYEQYF
>13|TRBD1|.|TRBV7-3|TRBJ2-5
TGTGCCAGCAGCCGGGACAGGGAAGAGACCCAGTACTTC
CASSRDREETQYF
>16|.|.|TRBV7-2|TRBJ2-3
TGTGCCAGCAGCCAACAGGTTACACTAAGCACAGATACGCAGTATTTT
CASSQQVTLSTDTQYF